Following are 15 T cell receptor beta chains from one sample sequenced in a study of memory CD4+ T cells and cytomegalovirus serostatus. Single viable CD3+CD4+CD8-CD45RO+ cells were sorted as the memory CD4+ T cells. The protocol was immunoSEQ multiplex PCR, while the TCRdb copy is restricted to in-frame clones and leaves out a portion. The data contain about 61,000 clones, approximately 78% of them seen just once; the ten biggest clones take up about 1%. Sequences were obtained from memory CD4+ T cells from blood. These receptors were collected from an adult in good health and CMV-seronegative.

The V gene is TRBV13, the J gene TRBJ1-2; tentatively, D is TRBD1 (5 bases). Trimming stripped 0 bases from V and 2 bases from J, with 10 bases between. Germline CDR1 PRHDT, CDR2 FYEKMQ (reference sequence). The length of the CDR3 is 15 residues. In nucleotides, the CDR3 is TGTGCCAGCAGCTTAGGCGGGGGGAGAAACTATGGCTACACCTTC. Translating gives CASSLGGGRNYGYTF.

As DNA, the CDR3 is TGTGCCAGCAGTCACGGACAGGGTGGCTACACCTTC. Translation gives CASSHGQGGYTF. This chain uses TRBV27 with TRBJ1-2; 8 bases line up with TRBD1. V trimming: 5 bases; J trimming: 7 bases; junction bases outside the gene matches: 3. The length of the CDR3 is 12 residues. Germline loops: CDR1 MNHEY, CDR2 SMNVEV (reference sequence).

DNA for the CDR3: TGTGCCAGTCGCCCGGACGCCAGGAAGGATTCCTACGAGCAGTACTTC. Its translation: CASRPDARKDSYEQYF. The gene calls are TRBV19 and TRBJ2-7; the D is unclear. Trimming removed 8 bases from V and 1 base from J, with 21 bases in between. The CDR3 is 16 amino acids. CDR1 is LNHDA, CDR2 SQIVND, per germline (reference sequence).

The chain uses TRBV9 and TRBJ2-5; D call uncertain. Germline V gene sequence: CDR1 SGDLS, CDR2 YYNGEE. V gave up 4 bases and J gave up 5 bases, with 15 bases separating them. This CDR3 is 14 amino acids long. The CDR3 loop reads CASSPTPLSETQYF. The CDR3 DNA reads TGTGCCAGCAGCCCCACACCCCTGTCGGAGACCCAGTACTTC.

This clone is labeled as medium-sized. The rearrangement uses TRBV19 and TRBJ2-4; 10 bases are a match to TRBD2. J gave up 1 base and V 0 bases, and 3 bases lay outside the gene matches. This CDR3 region has 17 residues. CDR1 and CDR2 from the germline V gene are LNHDA and SQIVND (reference sequence). CDR3 DNA sequence: TGTGCCAGTAGTATAGATAATAGCGGGGGGGCCAAAAACATTCAGTACTTC. This translates into CASSIDNSGGAKNIQYF.

The CDR3 is CAISPRDSSYNEQFF. The CDR3 nucleotides are TGTGCCATCAGTCCTCGGGACTCTTCCTACAATGAGCAGTTCTTC. The chain couples TRBV10-3 to TRBJ2-1, with a weak D call TRBD2 (6 bases). The CDR3 has 15 amino acids. The germline V gene encodes CDR1 ENHRY and CDR2 SYGVKD. The V end lost 5 bases, the J end lost 1 base, and 12 bases lay between the germline ends.

This chain links TRBV11-1 with TRBJ2-1; D is undetermined. Trimming took off 1 base at V and 8 bases at J, with 15 bases between the two ends. This CDR3 is built from 15 residues. Germline loops: CDR1 SGHAT, CDR2 FQDESV (reference sequence). The CDR3 spells CASSLGSNYNDEQFF. The CDR3 nucleotides read TGTGCCAGCAGCTTAGGCAGCAACTACAATGATGAGCAGTTCTTC.

The chain recombines TRBV7-2 with TRBJ2-1; 11 bases map to TRBD2. Trimming removed 8 bases from V and 4 bases from J; junction bases left unmatched: 4. The CDR3 consists of 14 residues. Looked up from germline, CDR1 is SGHTA and CDR2 is FQGNSA. The CDR3: CASRGLAVYNEQFF. The CDR3 DNA follows: TGTGCCAGCCGGGGACTAGCGGTTTACAATGAGCAGTTCTTC.

This chain links TRBV6-5 with TRBJ2-3; 7 bases line up with TRBD1. The CDR3 loop spans 15 amino acids. Trimming at V came to 4 bases and at J to 0 bases, leaving 4 bases not matched to a gene. Germline V gene lookup returns CDR1 MNHEY and CDR2 SVGAGI. In DNA, the CDR3 is TGTGCCAGCAGTTTAACAGGGGCGAGCACAGATACGCAGTATTTT. Translated, it gives CASSLTGASTDTQYF.

This sequence joins TRBV7-8 and TRBJ1-3; the D gene is possibly TRBD1 (6 bases). Trimming removed 5 bases at V and 4 bases at J, with 18 bases between. The CDR3 extends over 16 amino acids. Germline CDR1 SGHVS, CDR2 FQNEAQ. This CDR3 is CASSPGGASDGNTIYF. The CDR3 DNA sequence: TGTGCCAGCAGCCCCGGGGGGGCGTCGGACGGAAACACCATATATTTT.

The rearrangement uses TRBV19 and TRBJ2-1, with D perhaps given as TRBD1 or TRBD2 (5 bases each). Trimming left V 10 bases short and J 4 bases short, with 14 bases between. The germline V gene encodes CDR1 LNHDA and CDR2 SQIVND (reference sequence). The CDR3 extends over 13 amino acids. The CDR3, as DNA: TGTGCCATCGGGACGAACCATTACAATGAGCAGTTCTTC. Translation gives CAIGTNHYNEQFF.

V gene TRBV19 combines with J gene TRBJ2-7, with D tentatively TRBD1 or TRBD2 (5 bases each). CDR1 is LNHDA, CDR2 SQIVND, per germline (reference sequence). CDR3 size: 15 residues. The germline V and J ends were trimmed by 5 bases and 2 bases, with 16 bases remaining between them. CDR3 nucleotides: TGTGCCAGTAGTCCCCTCGTGGGGGTCCCCTACGAGCAGTACTTC. It yields the protein CASSPLVGVPYEQYF.

This clone was recorded only once. The gene calls are TRBV7-8 and TRBJ2-6; D gene ambiguous. CDR1 SGHVS and CDR2 FQNEAQ come from the germline V gene. The length of the CDR3 is 16 residues. Trimming stripped 1 base from V and 0 bases from J, with 7 bases between. As DNA, the CDR3 is TGTGCCAGCAGCTTAGTTCCGGGCTCTGGGGCCAACGTCCTGACTTTC. Its translation is CASSLVPGSGANVLTF.

The V and J genes are TRBV2 and TRBJ1-1; 10 bases are a match to TRBD1. Germline V gene lookup returns CDR1 SNHLY and CDR2 FYNNEI. This CDR3 comprises 15 residues. V was clipped by 5 bases and J by 2 bases; unmatched bases: 5. DNA of the CDR3: TGTGCCAGCAGTCGACAGGGGGCTTTAAACACTGAAGCTTTCTTT. Encoded protein: CASSRQGALNTEAFF.

The chain links TRBV7-9 to TRBJ1-5; the D gene is possibly TRBD1 (5 bases). The CDR3 covers 15 residues. Germline V CDR1 and CDR2: SEHNR, FQNEAQ (reference sequence). Between the trimmed V and J ends, which lost 5 bases and 0 bases, there was a span of 11 bases. The CDR3 coding sequence is TGTGCCAGCAGCGCGCAGGGATCTAGCAATCAGCCCCAGCATTTT. It encodes CASSAQGSSNQPQHF.